Below are 20 T cell receptor beta chains sequenced from a single sample in a study of graft-versus-host responses after intestinal transplantation. Generated by immunoSEQ multiplex PCR, the TCRdb table keeps only in-frame clones and is missing some. This table holds roughly 43,000 clones, about 95% found once. The starting material was PBMCs, obtained about 320 days after intestinal transplant. These receptors were taken from a human patient who received an intestinal transplant, so some T cells may come from the graft donor.

The rearrangement links TRBV27 to TRBJ1-2; TRBD1 matches at 10 bases. Per germline, CDR1 MNHEY and CDR2 SMNVEV (reference sequence). The trim removed 5 bases at V and 8 bases at J, leaving 5 bases unmatched. The CDR3 spans 13 residues. CDR3 DNA sequence: TGTGCCAGCAGTCGACAGGGGGCGGAGGGCTACACCTTC. Amino acids: CASSRQGAEGYTF.

This chain joins TRBV7-9 and TRBJ1-6, with D uncertain. Germline CDR1 is SEHNR and CDR2 is FQNEAQ (reference sequence). This CDR3 has 19 amino acids. Trimming removed 4 bases at V and 2 bases at J, with 21 bases between. The CDR3 DNA sequence: TGTGCCAGCAGCTCGTCGACACAGTATCTAACGGCCTATAATTCACCCCTCCACTTT. Its protein is CASSSSTQYLTAYNSPLHF.

V usage is TRBV11-2 and J usage is TRBJ2-5; D remains ambiguous. Trimming stripped 5 bases from V and 5 bases from J, with 15 bases between. Germline V gene sequence: CDR1 SGHAT, CDR2 FQNNGV. The CDR3 extends over 14 amino acids. The chain's CDR3 is CASSPSADWETQYF. The CDR3 bases are TGTGCCAGCAGCCCCTCCGCGGATTGGGAGACCCAGTACTTC.

In this sample, this clone turned up once. The chain combines TRBV9 with TRBJ2-1; D unresolved. The CDR3 runs to 17 residues. The V end lost 4 bases, the J end lost 1 base, and 18 bases lay between the germline ends. CDR1 SGDLS and CDR2 YYNGEE come from the germline V gene. CDR3 DNA sequence: TGTGCCAGCAGCCCGCGCGCGGTGCAGATATCCTACAATGAGCAGTTCTTC. Translating gives CASSPRAVQISYNEQFF.

This clone was detected only once. The chain carries TRBV11-2 and TRBJ1-5; possibly TRBD1 for D (5 bases). Per the germline V gene, CDR1 is SGHAT and CDR2 is FQNNGV. The CDR3 has 13 amino acids. V was clipped by 3 bases and J by 8 bases, with 11 bases between them. This CDR3 reads CASSFDRFEPQHF. The CDR3 DNA follows: TGTGCCAGCAGCTTCGACAGATTTGAGCCCCAGCATTTT.

The V call is TRBV13, the J call TRBJ2-7, with D possibly matching TRBD2 (6 bases). Germline V lookup: CDR1 PRHDT, CDR2 FYEKMQ (reference sequence). The CDR3 spans 15 residues. Deletions cut 5 bases from V and 0 bases from J, with 14 bases between. The CDR3 region has the DNA TGTGCCAGCAGCCGGAGCGGGTCGAGCTCCTACGAGCAGTACTTC. Translation gives CASSRSGSSSYEQYF.

This chain links TRBV4-2 with TRBJ1-5, with 9 positions matching TRBD1. The CDR3 consists of 14 residues. In germline, CDR1 is LGHNA, CDR2 YNFKEQ. The V and J ends lost 5 bases and 8 bases, in that order; junction bases with no gene match: 7. The CDR3 DNA is TGTGCCAGCAGCGGGGACAGGGCCTTCGAGCCCCAGCATTTT. Its protein product is CASSGDRAFEPQHF.

The gene calls are TRBV11-2 and TRBJ1-1; TRBD1 matches 7 bases. The germline CDR1 and CDR2 sequences are SGHAT and FQNNGV. This CDR3 region has 16 residues. V shed 5 bases and J 0 bases; nucleotides not matched to a gene: 9. This CDR3 reads CASSLRDRFMNTEAFF. DNA for the CDR3: TGTGCCAGCAGCCTCCGGGACAGATTTATGAACACTGAAGCTTTCTTT.

The genes are TRBV27 and TRBJ1-1; D is possibly TRBD1 (6 bases). The CDR3 is made up of 18 amino acids. Germline CDR1 MNHEY, CDR2 SMNVEV (reference sequence). V was cut by 5 bases and J by 0 bases, with 22 bases left in between. CDR3 loop: CASSPRKTGPAMNTEAFF. CDR3 sequence (DNA): TGTGCCAGCAGTCCCCGTAAAACAGGGCCCGCTATGAACACTGAAGCTTTCTTT.

This chain links TRBV4-1 with TRBJ1-2, with D uncertain. CDR1 is MGHRA, CDR2 YSYEKL, per germline. CDR3 size: 15 residues. The germline V and J ends were trimmed by 1 base and 0 bases, with 9 bases remaining between them. The CDR3 DNA follows: TGCGCCAGCAGCCAAGTAGCAGGCTCTAACTATGGCTACACCTTC. Encoded protein: CASSQVAGSNYGYTF.

The genes are TRBV9 and TRBJ2-1, with D perhaps matching TRBD2 (5 bases). CDR1 and CDR2 (germline): SGDLS, YYNGEE. CDR3 length equals 13 residues. V lost 7 bases and J lost 5, with 13 bases in between. The CDR3 bases are TGTGCCAGCGCTAAGGAGGCTAACAATGAGCAGTTCTTC. It is translated as CASAKEANNEQFF.

This chain uses TRBV10-1 with TRBJ1-3; D gene uncertain. The CDR3 sequence is 15 residues long. The ends were cut back, 6 bases at V and 1 base at J, with 13 bases in the middle. From germline, CDR1 is WNHNN and CDR2 SYGVQD (reference sequence). This CDR3 is CASSAQVGSGNTIYF. In nucleotides, the CDR3 is TGCGCCAGCAGCGCCCAGGTGGGATCTGGAAACACCATATATTTT.

The rearrangement uses TRBV6-1 and TRBJ1-4, with 8 nucleotides matching TRBD1. Germline trimming cut 8 bases from V and 8 bases from J; bases unmatched to any gene: 13. CDR3 length: 15 amino acids. Germline V gene sequence: CDR1 MNHNS, CDR2 SASEGT. Here the CDR3 DNA reads TGTGCCAGCGAGGGCAGGGGGCCAAAGCAGGAAAAACTGTTTTTT. Its translation: CASEGRGPKQEKLFF.

The chain links TRBV19 to TRBJ1-2; TRBD1 is a possible D gene (5 bases). Per the germline V gene, CDR1 is LNHDA and CDR2 is SQIVND (reference sequence). This CDR3 has 15 residues. V lost 9 bases and J 4 bases, leaving 21 bases between the germline ends. The CDR3 region is CASLGSLPRGYGYTF. CDR3 nucleotides: TGTGCCAGCCTTGGGAGCCTCCCGAGGGGCTATGGCTACACCTTC.

CDR3 residues: CASGLERELGWDTQYF. The CDR3 nucleotides are TGTGCTAGTGGTTTGGAGCGGGAGCTTGGATGGGATACGCAGTATTTT. The rearrangement uses TRBV12-5 and TRBJ2-3; 8 bases map to TRBD2. Germline V gene lookup returns CDR1 LGHNT and CDR2 FRNRAP. With V trimmed by 1 base and J by 6 bases, 9 bases remained unmatched. The CDR3 is 16 amino acids.

The chain is built from TRBV7-9 and TRBJ1-1; D is uncertain. The CDR3 loop spans 15 amino acids. Trimming pared 1 base from V and 1 base from J, leaving 10 bases between. The germline V gene encodes CDR1 SEHNR and CDR2 FQNEAQ (reference sequence). The CDR3 sequence: CASSLVPNQNTEAFF. For the CDR3, the DNA is TGTGCCAGCAGCTTAGTGCCTAACCAGAACACTGAAGCTTTCTTT.

The rearrangement joins TRBV7-6 to TRBJ2-1; D is possibly TRBD2 (6 bases). CDR1 and CDR2 (germline): SGHVS, FNYEAQ. V was trimmed by 2 bases and J by 9 bases, leaving 17 bases between them. This CDR3 contains 15 residues. The chain's CDR3 is CASSLQWGEGGEQFF. Written as DNA, the CDR3 is TGTGCCAGCAGCTTACAGTGGGGTGAGGGAGGTGAGCAGTTCTTC.

CDR3 loop: CASSEGFIQYF. Written as DNA, the CDR3 is TGTGCCAGCAGCGAAGGATTCATTCAGTACTTC. The chain carries TRBV11-3 and TRBJ2-4; D gene unclear. This CDR3 is 11 amino acids long. V was cut by 5 bases and J by 9 bases, with 8 bases left in between. Germline lookup yields CDR1 SGHNT and CDR2 YENEEA.

CDR3 DNA: TGTGCCAGCAGCCAGGGCCATGAGCAGTTCTTC. It codes for CASSQGHEQFF. The chain joins TRBV6-1 to TRBJ2-1, with D tentatively TRBD1 (5 bases). This CDR3 has 11 residues. Trimming left V 6 bases short and J 8 bases short, with 8 bases between. CDR1 and CDR2 from the germline V gene are MNHNS and SASEGT.

This clone showed up just once. The V and J genes are TRBV2 and TRBJ2-2; D possibly corresponds to TRBD1 (6 bases). The length of the CDR3 is 14 residues. Trimming removed 8 bases at V and 4 bases at J, with 14 bases between. Germline CDR1 and CDR2: SNHLY and FYNNEI. CDR3 protein: CASQQGFSTGELFF. For the CDR3, the DNA is TGTGCCAGCCAGCAGGGGTTTTCCACCGGGGAGCTGTTTTTT. Full variable domain (remainder filled in from reference TRBV2 and TRBJ2-2): EPEVTQTPSHQVTQMGQEVILRCVPISNHLYFYWYRQILGQKVEFLVSFYNNEISEKSEIFDDQFSVERPDGSNFTLKIRSTKLEDSAMYFCASQQGFSTGELFFGEGSRLTVL.